This T cell receptor beta chain was found in a study of T cells in women clearing cervical HPV infection. As for the study in general: Cases' blood sampling followed lesion detection by median approximately 150 days (90 to 200).

Remarks on this clone: The observed sequence ends 3 residues before the CDR3 terminus, with the missing tail filled in from the germline J gene.

Here immunoSEQ multiplex PCR was the method, and the copy in TCRdb shows in-frame clones only, minus some. This listing includes over 15,000 clones. V was pared by 2 bases and J by 5 bases, with 0 bases of the junction left unmatched. The CDR3 consists of 13 residues. Germline CDR1 reads SGHVS; CDR2 reads FNYEAQ. The specimen was blood buffy coat. The receptor's source is a woman between 18 and 70 years old with a cervical HPV16 infection that either progressed to CIN3+ or cleared (not recorded which). This chain joins TRBV7-6 and TRBJ2-7; 10 positions match TRBD2. CDR3 DNA, as far as it was read: TGTGCCAGCAGCTTACTAGCGGGAGACGAG. It specifies CASSLLAGDE. The whole CDR3 region reads CASSLLAGDEQYF.